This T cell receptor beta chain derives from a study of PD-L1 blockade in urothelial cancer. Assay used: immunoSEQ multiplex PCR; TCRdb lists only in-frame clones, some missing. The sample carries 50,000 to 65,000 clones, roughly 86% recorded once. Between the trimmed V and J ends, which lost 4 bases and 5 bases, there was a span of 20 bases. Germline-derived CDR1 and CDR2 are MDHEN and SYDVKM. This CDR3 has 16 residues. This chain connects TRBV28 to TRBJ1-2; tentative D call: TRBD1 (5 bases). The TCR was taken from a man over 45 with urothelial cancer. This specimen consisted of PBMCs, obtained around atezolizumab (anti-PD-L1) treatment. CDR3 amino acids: CASSSPDTAPRYGYTF. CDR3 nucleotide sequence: TGTGCCAGCAGTTCCCCGGACACAGCCCCTAGGTATGGCTACACCTTC.